Sequencing of this TCR beta chain was carried out in a study of post-analysis software for immune sequencing data. V was shortened by 4 bases and J by 6 bases, with 20 bases between the two germline ends. The CDR3 is 15 amino acids. Germline V gives CDR1 SGHRS, CDR2 YFSETQ. Study-wide results and limits: Higher frequency in patients than in controls was seen for roughly five TRBV segments, with TRBV5-6, TRBV5-1 and TRBV20-1 among them.

This clonotype was seen more than once but under ten times. Antigen: not known. TCR beta cDNA libraries included unique molecular identifiers. TCRdb re-derived calls from the PCR reads in MiXCR, one entry per CDR3 protein. Here the sample spans fewer than 550,000 distinct CDR3 sequences, 30% to 40% being singletons. The TCR comes from a girl aged 2-17 years with multiple sclerosis. This chain joins TRBV5-1 and TRBJ2-7; D may be TRBD1 or TRBD2 (5 bases each). The material sequenced was blood. The CDR3 DNA sequence: TGCGCCAGCAGCCCCACGGGCCTTATTGGGGGCGAGCAGTACTTC. Its translation: CASSPTGLIGGEQYF.